This TCR beta chain was recovered during a study of OX40 agonist ivuxolimab in advanced cancers. At the level of the study: Ivuxolimab, an agonist antibody against OX40 (CD134), was given to patients. Dose-escalation patients were diagnosed with hepatocellular carcinoma, melanoma, renal cell cancer or head and neck cancer. Broader study findings: Within 6 weeks, CD4+ and CD8+ blood T cells expanded clonally at 0.1 to 3.0 mg/kg.

Peripheral blood came from all dose cohorts at three timepoints. The V gene's germline CDR1 is LNHNV and CDR2 YYDKDF (reference sequence). CDR3 size: 13 residues. V was clipped by 3 bases and J by 3 bases, with 8 bases between them. TCRdb's table, derived via immunoSEQ multiplex PCR, lists solely in-frame clones and lacks some. The table shows approximately 66,000 clones, with 85% occurring only once. A remark on this clone: Its antigen is undetermined.

This TCR came from an adult with an advanced solid tumor such as melanoma, head and neck, liver or kidney cancer. Sequenced material: CD4+ or CD8+ T cells sorted from blood, taken in a trial of the OX40 agonist ivuxolimab. The J gene is TRBJ1-1, the V gene TRBV15; D possibly corresponds to TRBD1 (5 bases). The chain's CDR3 is CATSRGGYTEAFF. The CDR3 DNA follows: TGTGCCACCAGCAGGGGGGGGTACACTGAAGCTTTCTTT.